This T cell receptor beta chain was recorded in a study of vaccination and CD4 T cells after COVID-19 (dated 2022 in TCRdb). For the wider study: Convalescent patients had a positive SARS-CoV-2 result on nasal swab PCR, and of these patients, nine had mild disease and one had severe disease. The convalescent cohort comprised six males and four females, including two Hispanic individuals, seven Caucasians, two Asians and one multiracial person. Post-vaccine blood samples were obtained a median of approximately 74 days after the second vaccine dose, with a range of roughly 12 to 250 days. In control cultures, a CEFX viral epitope pool was used as positive control, an HIV-1 Nef peptide pool was used as negative control, or no peptide was added. The cultures were stimulated with overlapping spike peptide pools from SARS-CoV-2 and from the common cold coronaviruses HCoV-NL63, HCoV-OC43 and HCoV-229E. Each participant got two doses of either the Pfizer-BioNTech BNT162b2 vaccine (n=8) or the Moderna mRNA-1273 vaccine (n=2). In roughly nine COVID-19 convalescent patients and several infection-naive healthy vaccine recipients, the spike-specific CD4+ TCR repertoire before mRNA vaccination was compared with the repertoire after mRNA vaccination. Post-COVID blood samples from convalescent patients were collected a median of roughly 100 days after diagnosis, with a range of roughly 30 to 161 days.

The paper as a whole reports these results and caveats: The study included relatively few convalescent patients and did not analyze early timepoints after natural infection. In convalescent patients, a median roughly 86% of post-vaccine SARS-CoV-2-reactive clones were detected only after vaccination, suggesting vaccine-specific priming. An increase in the median number of SARS-CoV-2-reactive clonotypes from some 20 after infection to roughly 38 after vaccination was observed, but the change was not found to be significant. Of the vaccine-specific clones in convalescent patients, 304 of 307, or nearly all, reacted only to SARS-CoV-2 spike and did not cross-react with common cold coronaviruses.

The treatment or condition label corresponds to: roughly nine-day PBMC culture with coronavirus spike peptide pools or control peptides (ViraFEST assay). The ViraFEST assay was used in the study, in which antigen-specific T cells were expanded with peptide pools and expanded clonotypes were subsequently identified by TCR sequencing. The convalescent patients' positive SARS-CoV-2 PCR tests were from March to December 2020, which was before the Alpha, Beta and Delta variants emerged in the United States. PBMCs were cultured at roughly 2 million per well in IMDM supplemented with around 5% human AB serum and 8.5 to 10 IU/ml IL-2, with around 10 ug/ml peptide pools added. On days 3 and 7, half of the culture medium was replaced with fresh IL-2-containing medium. After around 11 days of culture, CD4+ T cells were isolated by negative selection using the EasySep CD4+ T cell isolation kit. PBMCs were separated from whole blood using Ficoll-Paque Plus gradient centrifugation and then either used fresh or cryopreserved at -140C. Culture conditions were generally each tested in triplicate wells.

There are 13 amino acids in the CDR3, from cysteine to phenylalanine inclusive. Only the CDR3 part of the read is kept: 39 bases, read in frame from the first base. CDR1 and CDR2, looked up from the germline V gene, are MDHEN and SYDVKM. From V the trimming removes 5 bases and from J it removes 3 bases, while the gene matches leave 3 bases of the junction unaccounted for. As for this clonotype: The target of this receptor is not known. Qualities for individual bases were not recorded, and no much larger clone is one base off.

The protocol used for the library was PCR. TCR sequencing of DNA from cultured CD4+ T cells used the Oncomine TCR Beta short-read assay at the Johns Hopkins FTIC core. The QIAamp micro DNA kit was used to extract genomic DNA from the cultured CD4+ T cells. Oncomine TCR Beta libraries from cultured CD4+ T cells were pooled using unique dual indexes and sequenced on an Illumina iSeq 100. Per the authors' processing: Non-productive sequences were removed, and CDR3s that did not start with C, did not end with F or W, or were shorter than 7 amino acids were discarded. Antigen-specific clonotypes were identified using the MANAFEST web application through comparison of peptide-stimulated wells with reference and other culture wells. To be called positive, a clone needed an FDR below 0.05, an odds ratio above 5, and a productive frequency above 0.1% in at least two of three replicate wells. Clonotypes that were significantly expanded in both SARS-CoV-2 spike wells and at least one common cold coronavirus spike condition were defined as cross-reactive. Levenshtein distances (stringdist) and unrooted phylogenetic trees (ape) in R version 3.6.1 were used to assess CDR3 homology. The public reads were quality trimmed at Q25 with fastp and then assembled into clones with MiXCR by TCRdb, keeping productive beta chains. Each entry is one CDR3 protein sequence, shown with its most common DNA and genes. TCRdb, not the authors, supplied the V and J calls. The sample data list roughly 26,000 distinct CDR3 sequences, and approximately 40% of these were observed just once. The biggest ten clones account for roughly 11% of the sample.

The chain is encoded by TRBV28 joined to TRBJ2-5; 7 of the junction bases match TRBD1. Sequenced: CD4+ T cells from blood, cultured in vitro. This receptor was taken from a human donor who had recovered from COVID-19. The CDR3 region reads CASSPGGKETQYF. The nucleotides are TGTGCCAGCAGTCCAGGGGGAAAAGAGACCCAGTACTTC.